Detailed here is one T cell receptor beta chain. These data belong to a study of identical twins. MiXCR was run by TCRdb on the 5' RACE reads, yielding one entry per CDR3 protein. This table holds roughly 240,000 distinct CDR3 sequences, approximately 7% found once. In germline, CDR1 is MNHEY, CDR2 SVGEGT. The ends were cut back, 1 base at V and 2 bases at J, with 2 bases in the middle. This CDR3 spans 12 amino acids. This sample also belongs to another study, concerning yellow fever vaccine responses in identical twins.

The sample comprised memory (CD45RO+) T cells sorted from blood. The receptor was isolated from a woman between 18 and 29 years old in good health. The chain is built from TRBV6-2 or TRBV6-3 and TRBJ2-5; unclear D gene. The CDR3 region is CASSYWQETQYF. The CDR3 bases are TGTGCCAGCAGTTACTGGCAAGAGACCCAGTACTTC.